The text below deals with one TCR beta chain. The data originate from a study of blood T cell repertoires in COVID-19. Study-level background: T cells, B-cell-depleted T cells, or PBMCs supplied cDNA or gDNA.

TCRdb's table, derived via immunoSEQ multiplex PCR, lists solely in-frame clones and lacks some. Of around 80,000 clones listed, less than 90% were seen once; the top ten hold around 13%. CDR3 length: 15 residues. Trimming removed 3 bases at V and 4 bases at J, with 16 bases between. Per germline, CDR1 SGHDT and CDR2 YYEEEE. Enrollment of patients from Seattle took place during active infection, with longitudinal follow-up. Sequences were obtained from peripheral blood. The receptor was derived from a man between 45 and 60 years old with COVID-19, enrolled during active disease. This chain joins TRBV5-6 and TRBJ1-1, with D unclear. CDR3 protein: CASSSRRRAGTEAFF. CDR3 nucleotide sequence: TGTGCCAGCAGCTCCAGGAGACGGGCGGGCACTGAAGCTTTCTTT.